What follows are 30 T cell receptor beta chains derived from one specimen sequenced in a study of Graves' ophthalmopathy and Graves' hyperthyroidism. The TCR beta CDR3 regions underwent amplification from RNA transcripts. HTBI primers served in a first-round RT-PCR, which a second-round multiplex PCR followed. TCRdb called the multiplex PCR reads again in MiXCR, with one record for every CDR3 protein. Of around 400,000 distinct CDR3 sequences listed, under 25% were seen once; the top ten hold roughly 3%. Sequenced sample: peripheral blood. These receptor sequences come from a woman aged 18 to 35 with stable Graves' hyperthyroidism.

This clonotype was seen at least ten times. This chain uses TRBV2 with TRBJ2-7, with 7 bases fitting TRBD1. Germline V lookup: CDR1 SNHLY, CDR2 FYNNEI. This CDR3 contains 14 residues. Trimming removed 8 bases from V and 3 bases from J; junction bases left unmatched: 10. The chain's CDR3 is CASQAGTESYEQYF. CDR3 DNA: TGTGCCAGCCAGGCCGGGACAGAAAGCTACGAGCAGTACTTC.

In DNA, the CDR3 is TGTGCCAGCAGTTCCAGGGACAGCCACATTTACACCTTC. Its protein product is CASSSRDSHIYTF. The chain joins TRBV12-3 or TRBV12-4 to TRBJ1-2; 7 bases align to TRBD1. The V segment lost 4 bases and the J segment 11 bases; nucleotides outside the gene matches: 10. The CDR3 has 13 residues.

This clonotype was detected many times. The V and J genes are TRBV11-2 and TRBJ2-5, with D perhaps TRBD1 or TRBD2 (5 bases each). The CDR3 is made up of 12 amino acids. The V gene lost 3 bases and the J gene lost 5 bases, with 7 bases spanning the gap. Germline V gene data show CDR1 as SGHAT and CDR2 as FQNNGV. CDR3 sequence reads: CASSFWDETQYF. CDR3 bases: TGTGCCAGCAGCTTTTGGGACGAGACCCAGTACTTC.

This clonotype was recorded at least ten times. This CDR3 reads CASRPDRATGELFF. DNA of the CDR3: TGTGCCAGTCGACCTGACAGGGCCACCGGGGAGCTGTTTTTT. This chain connects TRBV2 to TRBJ2-2; 7 positions match TRBD1. V gave up 9 bases and J gave up 4 bases; unmatched junction bases: 8. Per germline, CDR1 SNHLY and CDR2 FYNNEI. The CDR3 contains 14 residues.

J is TRBJ2-7 and V is TRBV6-1, with TRBD1 identical over 11 bases. The V and J ends lost 6 bases and 5 bases, in that order; junction bases with no gene match: 3. Germline assignment: CDR1 MNHNS and CDR2 SASEGT. The CDR3 has 13 residues. CDR3 sequence (DNA): TGTGCCAGCAGGGGACAGGGGGTAAACGAGCAGTACTTC. It is translated as CASRGQGVNEQYF.

There are many counts of this clonotype. The chain combines TRBV6-1 with TRBJ2-7; D remains unclear. CDR1 is MNHNS and CDR2 is SASEGT in the germline V gene. The CDR3 is 13 amino acids. The ends were cut back, 1 base at V and 2 bases at J, with 6 bases in the middle. CDR3 region: CASSEGQPYEQYF. CDR3 nucleotide sequence: TGTGCCAGCAGTGAAGGGCAACCCTACGAGCAGTACTTC.

This clonotype was recorded a few times. The V gene is TRBV9, the J gene TRBJ2-5; TRBD2 matches 13 bases. This CDR3 comprises 15 residues. Germline V gene sequence: CDR1 SGDLS, CDR2 YYNGEE. Trimming at V came to 3 bases and at J to 3 bases, leaving 2 bases not matched to a gene. DNA of the CDR3: TGTGCCAGCAGCGCCGGACTAGCGGGAGAAGAGACCCAGTACTTC. This codes for CASSAGLAGEETQYF.

At least ten counts were recorded for this clonotype. The V and J genes are TRBV6-5 and TRBJ1-1; no definite D call. The CDR3 is 11 residues long. CDR1 and CDR2 from the germline V gene are MNHEY and SVGAGI. Trimming removed 5 bases at V and 11 bases at J, with 12 bases between. This CDR3 reads CASSNPLVAFF. The CDR3 DNA reads TGTGCCAGCAGTAACCCCCTGGTGGCTTTCTTT.

The table lists this clonotype with many counts. The chain employs TRBV19 and TRBJ2-7; TRBD2 matches at 8 bases. The CDR3 runs 15 residues. J lost 4 bases, V lost 7 bases, and 12 bases had no gene match. The V gene's germline CDR1 is LNHDA and CDR2 SQIVND (reference sequence). This CDR3 is CASKPATSELYEQYF. The CDR3, as DNA: TGTGCCAGTAAACCCGCGACTAGCGAGCTGTACGAGCAGTACTTC.

The table lists this clonotype with many counts. The chain uses TRBV12-3 or TRBV12-4 and TRBJ2-2; D gene ambiguous. The V gene lost 5 bases and the J gene lost 7 bases, with 11 bases spanning the gap. The CDR3 consists of 13 residues. The CDR3 DNA reads as TGTGCCAGCAGTATGGACGTACGCGGGGAGCTGTTTTTT. Translation: CASSMDVRGELFF.

In this sample, this clonotype turned up a few times. An end of the junction does not agree with germline; a read error may underlie this. The rearrangement uses TRBV4-1 and TRBJ2-7; D perhaps matches TRBD2 (5 bases). From germline, CDR1 is MGHRA and CDR2 YSYEKL. CDR3 size: 15 residues. CDR3 DNA: TGCGCCAGCAGCCAAGTATCCCTGGGAGCTGGCGAGCAGTACTTT. It is translated as CASSQVSLGAGEQYF.

The chain is built from TRBV20-1 and TRBJ2-6; 8 nucleotides agree with TRBD1. J gave up 0 bases and V 6 bases, and 7 bases lay outside the gene matches. In germline, CDR1 is DFQATT, CDR2 SNEGSKA (reference sequence). The CDR3 loop spans 16 amino acids. CDR3 DNA sequence: TGCAGTGCCCCGGGACAGGACCACTCTGGGGCCAACGTCCTGACTTTC. Translated, it gives CSAPGQDHSGANVLTF.

This clonotype occurred many times. One junction end does not reproduce the germline sequence, and a read error may be involved. The rearrangement links TRBV20-1 to TRBJ2-4; TRBD1 is a possible D gene (6 bases). From germline, CDR1 is DFQATT and CDR2 SNEGSKA (reference sequence). The CDR3 length is 15 residues. The CDR3 nucleotides read TGCAGTGCTAGAGATTCCCAGGGGATGGAAAACATTAAGTACTTC. The encoded protein is CSARDSQGMENIKYF.

About this clonotype itself: With a much larger clone just one base away, this may be a read error. CDR3 bases: TGCGCCAGCCCCTTTCGCCCCGGGGAAGCTTTCTTT. Protein: CASPFRPGEAFF. This sequence joins TRBV5-1 and TRBJ1-1; unclear D gene. Trimming took off 7 bases at V and 8 bases at J, with 15 bases between the two ends. From germline, CDR1 is SGHRS and CDR2 YFSETQ. This CDR3 is 12 amino acids long.

This clonotype was observed many times. The chain couples TRBV12-3 or TRBV12-4 to TRBJ1-6, with 9 bases matching TRBD1. The CDR3 is 14 residues long. The V segment lost 5 bases and the J segment 10 bases; nucleotides outside the gene matches: 6. CDR3 sequence (DNA): TGTGCCAGCAGTCCCGGGACAGGGTACTCACCCCTCCACTTT. Amino acid sequence: CASSPGTGYSPLHF.

This clonotype was recorded many times. The chain combines TRBV6-5 with TRBJ2-2; D remains ambiguous. V lost 2 bases to trimming and J lost 0 bases, with 7 bases between them. Germline assignment: CDR1 MNHEY and CDR2 SVGAGI. The CDR3 totals 15 residues. DNA for the CDR3: TGTGCCAGCAGTTACGGCAGTCCGAACACCGGGGAGCTGTTTTTT. It specifies CASSYGSPNTGELFF.

The sample holds many counts of this clonotype. The chain employs TRBV6-2 or TRBV6-3 and TRBJ2-7; 13 bases match TRBD2. V trimming: 5 bases; J trimming: 2 bases; junction bases outside the gene matches: 3. CDR3 length equals 15 residues. The germline gives CDR1 MNHEY, CDR2 SVGEGT. CDR3 coding DNA: TGTGCCAGCAGTACAGGGACTAGCGGGACCTACGAGCAGTACTTC. Its protein is CASSTGTSGTYEQYF.

This clonotype has more than one count but fewer than ten. The chain combines TRBV27 with TRBJ2-5; D is tentatively TRBD1 or TRBD2 (7 bases each). The germline V gene has CDR1 MNHEY and CDR2 SMNVEV (reference sequence). The CDR3 runs 17 residues. V was clipped by 6 bases and J by 9 bases, with 29 bases between them. Here the CDR3 DNA reads TGTGCCAGCAGCCAGGGGGGGCGGGGGCCTATCTTCGGTGCCCAGTACTTC. This codes for CASSQGGRGPIFGAQYF.

The CDR3 DNA reads TGTGCCAGCAGCCCCCGGGGCAGGGGGCCGAAGACCCAGTACTTC. Translating it yields CASSPRGRGPKTQYF. The rearrangement joins TRBV2 to TRBJ2-5; 8 nucleotides agree with TRBD1. This CDR3 spans 15 amino acids. Germline CDR1 reads SNHLY; CDR2 reads FYNNEI. The junction had 12 bases not matched to a gene; V was cut back by 6 bases and J by 6 bases.

Many counts were recorded for this clonotype. V usage is TRBV11-2 and J usage is TRBJ2-7, with TRBD2 matching over 12 bases. The CDR3 has 15 amino acids. CDR1 is SGHAT, CDR2 FQNNGV, per germline. With 5 bases clipped from V and 4 bases from J, the junction kept 6 bases outside the gene matches. The CDR3 coding sequence is TGTGCCAGCAGCGAGGGACTAGCGGGTCCTTACGAGCAGTACTTC. Translating it yields CASSEGLAGPYEQYF.

This clonotype has ten or more counts. The J gene is TRBJ2-2, the V gene TRBV20-1, with 7 bases aligning to TRBD2. Trimming took 0 bases from V and 5 from J; bases not matched to a gene: 12. In germline, CDR1 is DFQATT, CDR2 SNEGSKA (reference sequence). This CDR3 region has 17 residues. CDR3 residues: CSARDQRKTAGTGELFF. The CDR3 nucleotides read TGCAGTGCTAGAGATCAAAGGAAAACAGCGGGAACCGGGGAGCTGTTTTTT.

The V and J genes are TRBV11-2 and TRBJ2-7, with D perhaps matching TRBD1 (6 bases). The CDR3 has 15 amino acids. V shed 5 bases and J shed 4 bases, with 18 bases lying between them. Germline-derived CDR1 and CDR2 are SGHAT and FQNNGV. CDR3 sequence reads: CASSTLQGSVYEQYF. Here the CDR3 DNA reads TGTGCCAGCAGCACTCTGCAGGGGAGCGTGTACGAGCAGTACTTC.

This clonotype showed up many times. The chain combines TRBV6-5 with TRBJ2-7; D is possibly TRBD2 (5 bases). The CDR3 has 16 amino acids. Germline CDR1 is MNHEY and CDR2 is SVGAGI. The V and J ends lost 0 bases and 0 bases respectively, with 12 bases between them. For the CDR3, the DNA is TGTGCCAGCAGTTACTCGGTGGACTCCCGCTCCTACGAGCAGTACTTC. Protein product: CASSYSVDSRSYEQYF.

In its sample, this clonotype was seen many times. V is TRBV6-1 and J is TRBJ2-7, with 9 nucleotides matching TRBD1. Trimming removed 4 bases from V and 3 bases from J; junction bases left unmatched: 7. Germline CDR1 MNHNS, CDR2 SASEGT. This CDR3 has 15 residues. The CDR3 sequence is CASSGRTGVGYEQYF. CDR3 in DNA: TGTGCCAGCAGTGGGAGGACAGGGGTCGGCTACGAGCAGTACTTC.

This clonotype was counted between two and nine times. Mismatch with germline at one junction end may stem from a read error. The rearrangement links TRBV6-2 or TRBV6-3 to TRBJ2-7; weak D call: TRBD1 (5 bases). The CDR3 has 12 residues. The germline CDR1 and CDR2 sequences are MNHEY and SVGEGT. The CDR3 loop reads CTSSYQGYEQYF. DNA of the CDR3: TGTACCAGCAGTTACCAGGGCTACGAGCAGTACTTC.

This clonotype appeared many times. The rearrangement uses TRBV7-3 and TRBJ2-5; TRBD1 aligns across 7 bases. Germline loops: CDR1 SGHTA, CDR2 FQGTGA. The CDR3 runs 15 residues. The trim removed 5 bases at V and 3 bases at J, leaving 9 bases unmatched. The CDR3 DNA is TGTGCCAGCAGCCCCGTCGGACAGGACAAAGAGACCCAGTACTTC. Translated, it gives CASSPVGQDKETQYF.

This clonotype was seen at least ten times. The rearrangement links TRBV25-1 to TRBJ1-1; the D gene is possibly TRBD1 (5 bases). Trimming removed 4 bases at V and 5 bases at J, with 14 bases between. CDR1 is MGHDK, CDR2 SYGVNS, per germline. The CDR3 runs 14 residues. The CDR3 loop is CASSGGRGKTEAFF. The CDR3 DNA sequence: TGTGCCAGCAGTGGGGGACGCGGGAAAACTGAAGCTTTCTTT.

The V and J genes are TRBV20-1 and TRBJ2-7; unclear D gene. Germline assignment: CDR1 DFQATT and CDR2 SNEGSKA (reference sequence). This CDR3 has 14 amino acids. With 4 bases removed from V and 2 bases from J, the gap between germline ends came to 15 bases. CDR3 nucleotides: TGCAGTGCTATAAGGAATGGGAATGCCTACGAGCAGTACTTC. This encodes CSAIRNGNAYEQYF.

This clonotype was recorded many times. The chain is built from TRBV6-2 or TRBV6-3 and TRBJ2-7, with 7 bases identical to TRBD1. Germline V gene data show CDR1 as MNHEY and CDR2 as SVGEGT. V trimming: 7 bases; J trimming: 6 bases; junction bases outside the gene matches: 6. This CDR3 comprises 12 residues. CDR3 coding DNA: TGTGCCAGCACCGTTACAGGGGCCGAGCAGTACTTC. Its translation is CASTVTGAEQYF.

This clonotype was recorded at least ten times. This chain joins TRBV2 and TRBJ2-5; D is unresolved. The CDR3 contains 14 residues. V lost 6 bases to trimming and J lost 2 bases, with 13 bases between them. Germline V gene data show CDR1 as SNHLY and CDR2 as FYNNEI. Written as DNA, the CDR3 is TGTGCCAGCAGCGACCCCCTCGGTCAAGAGACCCAGTACTTC. This sequence encodes CASSDPLGQETQYF. The whole variable domain, remainder taken from reference TRBV2 and TRBJ2-5, is EPEVTQTPSHQVTQMGQEVILRCVPISNHLYFYWYRQILGQKVEFLVSFYNNEISEKSEIFDDQFSVERPDGSNFTLKIRSTKLEDSAMYFCASSDPLGQETQYFGPGTRLLVL.